A selection of T cell receptor beta chains follows, all from one sample in a study of T cell responses to AZD1222 COVID-19 vaccine. Sequencing was performed with immunoSEQ multiplex PCR; in TCRdb, only in-frame clones are kept and a portion is missing. This table has roughly 150,000 clones, about 90% appearing once. Sequencing was performed on peripheral blood, taken 28 days after the second AZD1222 dose. These receptors were collected from an adult who received the AZD1222 COVID-19 vaccine. The CDR3 runs from the conserved cysteine through the conserved F or W. Fields, in order: CDR3 length, V gene, J gene, D gene, clone size, CDR3 DNA, CDR3 protein. D genes are given only for firm matches. Rows give clone size only sometimes, using once, few, many, or a class for an expanded clone.

cdr3_length: 15; v_call: TRBV6-4; j_call: TRBJ1-5; d_call: -; clone_size: -; cdr3_nt: TGTGCCAGCACGGACAGACGATATAGCAATCAGCCCCAGCATTTT; cdr3_aa: CASTDRRYSNQPQHF
cdr3_length: 13; v_call: TRBV12-3/TRBV12-4; j_call: TRBJ1-2; d_call: -; clone_size: -; cdr3_nt: TGTGCCAGCAGTTCCCTCCCGGGACGCGGCTACACCTTC; cdr3_aa: CASSSLPGRGYTF
cdr3_length: 16; v_call: TRBV4-1; j_call: TRBJ2-1; d_call: TRBD2; clone_size: -; cdr3_nt: TGCGCCAGCAGCCACCCGGGGACTAGCTCCTACAATGAGCAGTTCTTC; cdr3_aa: CASSHPGTSSYNEQFF
cdr3_length: 15; v_call: TRBV27; j_call: TRBJ2-6; d_call: -; clone_size: many; cdr3_nt: TGTGCCAGCAGTAGACAGGGAGGTGGGGCCAACGTCCTGACTTTC; cdr3_aa: CASSRQGGGANVLTF
cdr3_length: 15; v_call: TRBV6-5; j_call: TRBJ1-3; d_call: -; clone_size: -; cdr3_nt: TGTGCCAGCAGGCGACAGGCAAACTCTGGAAACACCATATATTTT; cdr3_aa: CASRRQANSGNTIYF
cdr3_length: 14; v_call: TRBV7-2; j_call: TRBJ2-2; d_call: TRBD2; clone_size: -; cdr3_nt: TGTGCCAGCAGCTTGGGGGGGACCACCGGGGAGCTGTTTTTT; cdr3_aa: CASSLGGTTGELFF
cdr3_length: 12; v_call: TRBV12-3/TRBV12-4; j_call: TRBJ2-7; d_call: -; clone_size: -; cdr3_nt: TGTGCCAGCAGTCCCCCTATGGGCGAGCAGTACTTC; cdr3_aa: CASSPPMGEQYF
cdr3_length: 15; v_call: TRBV9; j_call: TRBJ2-1; d_call: -; clone_size: -; cdr3_nt: TGTGCCAGCAGCGTAGCGCGGGACTCACCGGTTGAGCAGTTCTTC; cdr3_aa: CASSVARDSPVEQFF
cdr3_length: 15; v_call: TRBV2; j_call: TRBJ1-5; d_call: -; clone_size: -; cdr3_nt: TGTGCCAGCAGTGAAAGAACAGGGACCAATCAGCCCCAGCATTTT; cdr3_aa: CASSERTGTNQPQHF
cdr3_length: 14; v_call: TRBV7-2; j_call: TRBJ2-3; d_call: TRBD1; clone_size: -; cdr3_nt: TGTGCCACCGCGACAGGGTCGCACACAGATACGCAGTATTTT; cdr3_aa: CATATGSHTDTQYF
cdr3_length: 17; v_call: TRBV11-3; j_call: TRBJ2-1; d_call: TRBD2; clone_size: -; cdr3_nt: TGTGCCAGCAGCCCAGAGGCACTAGCGGGAGGCTTAAATGAGCAGTTCTTC; cdr3_aa: CASSPEALAGGLNEQFF
cdr3_length: 20; v_call: TRBV6-2/TRBV6-3; j_call: TRBJ2-1; d_call: TRBD2; clone_size: -; cdr3_nt: TGTGCCAGCAGTTTATTGCAGGGGACCCCCACGGGACTAGCCACCAATGAGCAGTTCTTC; cdr3_aa: CASSLLQGTPTGLATNEQFF
cdr3_length: 14; v_call: TRBV2; j_call: TRBJ2-7; d_call: TRBD2; clone_size: -; cdr3_nt: TGTGCCAGCACCCTGACTAGCGGGGGGTACGAGCAGTACTTC; cdr3_aa: CASTLTSGGYEQYF
cdr3_length: 14; v_call: TRBV3-1/TRBV3-2; j_call: TRBJ1-1; d_call: -; clone_size: few; cdr3_nt: TGTGCCAGCAGCCCGGGTCAGGGAGGGACTGAAGCTTTCTTT; cdr3_aa: CASSPGQGGTEAFF
cdr3_length: 12; v_call: TRBV12-3/TRBV12-4; j_call: TRBJ2-5; d_call: -; clone_size: -; cdr3_nt: TGTGCCAGCAGTGCCGGCCGGCGGACCCAGTACTTC; cdr3_aa: CASSAGRRTQYF
cdr3_length: 14; v_call: TRBV6-4; j_call: TRBJ2-1; d_call: -; clone_size: -; cdr3_nt: TGTGCCAGCAGTGACTCGGTGACCGGCAATGAGCAGTTCTTC; cdr3_aa: CASSDSVTGNEQFF
cdr3_length: 14; v_call: TRBV3-1/TRBV3-2; j_call: TRBJ1-6; d_call: -; clone_size: -; cdr3_nt: TGTGCCAGCAGCCCACTATACAGGGATTCACCCCTCCACTTT; cdr3_aa: CASSPLYRDSPLHF
cdr3_length: 15; v_call: TRBV7-8; j_call: TRBJ2-1; d_call: -; clone_size: -; cdr3_nt: TGTGCCAGCAGCTTAGGCGGTAGTACCTACAATGAGCAGTTCTTC; cdr3_aa: CASSLGGSTYNEQFF
cdr3_length: 15; v_call: TRBV11-3; j_call: TRBJ1-3; d_call: -; clone_size: few; cdr3_nt: TGTGCCAGCAGCTCGGTCTTGAGCCCTGGAAACACCATATATTTT; cdr3_aa: CASSSVLSPGNTIYF
cdr3_length: 17; v_call: TRBV7-9; j_call: TRBJ1-4; d_call: TRBD1; clone_size: -; cdr3_nt: TGTGCCAGCAGCTTAGCCCCGCAGGGGGCCTCTAATGAAAAACTGTTTTTT; cdr3_aa: CASSLAPQGASNEKLFF
cdr3_length: 14; v_call: TRBV5-8; j_call: TRBJ2-2; d_call: -; clone_size: -; cdr3_nt: TGTGCCAGCAGCCCCAGGACTGCTACCGGGGAGCTGTTTTTT; cdr3_aa: CASSPRTATGELFF
cdr3_length: 13; v_call: TRBV29-1; j_call: TRBJ1-4; d_call: TRBD1; clone_size: -; cdr3_nt: TGCAGCGGTCTGGACAGGTCTGGGAAAAAACTGTTTTTT; cdr3_aa: CSGLDRSGKKLFF
cdr3_length: 16; v_call: TRBV19; j_call: TRBJ1-1; d_call: TRBD1; clone_size: once; cdr3_nt: TGTGCCAGTAGTCTCGGACAGGGACTGCTGAATTTTGAAGCTTTCTTT; cdr3_aa: CASSLGQGLLNFEAFF
cdr3_length: 17; v_call: TRBV13; j_call: TRBJ2-7; d_call: TRBD2; clone_size: -; cdr3_nt: TGTGCCAGCAGCTTAGGACTAGCGGGAGGCCTGACCTACGAGCAGTACTTC; cdr3_aa: CASSLGLAGGLTYEQYF
cdr3_length: 11; v_call: TRBV5-6; j_call: TRBJ1-4; d_call: -; clone_size: -; cdr3_nt: TGTGCCAGCAGCCTAGGGGAAAAACTGTTTTTT; cdr3_aa: CASSLGEKLFF
cdr3_length: 13; v_call: TRBV6-5; j_call: TRBJ2-7; d_call: TRBD1; clone_size: -; cdr3_nt: TGTGCCAGCCGAGGACAGGGGGCGTACGAGCAGTACTTC; cdr3_aa: CASRGQGAYEQYF
cdr3_length: 18; v_call: TRBV27; j_call: TRBJ2-1; d_call: -; clone_size: -; cdr3_nt: TGTGCCAGCAGTCCGCAGTTGGGAGGGGGCACGTTCTCCAATGAGCAGTTCTTC; cdr3_aa: CASSPQLGGGTFSNEQFF
cdr3_length: 15; v_call: TRBV5-1; j_call: TRBJ2-3; d_call: TRBD2; clone_size: once; cdr3_nt: TGCGCCAGCAGCCTCCCGGGACTAGCCACAGATACGCAGTATTTT; cdr3_aa: CASSLPGLATDTQYF
cdr3_length: 15; v_call: TRBV4-1; j_call: TRBJ1-4; d_call: TRBD1; clone_size: once; cdr3_nt: TGCGCCAGCAGCCAAGCGCAGGGGGCGTATGAAAAACTGTTTTTT; cdr3_aa: CASSQAQGAYEKLFF
cdr3_length: 13; v_call: TRBV30; j_call: TRBJ1-1; d_call: -; clone_size: -; cdr3_nt: TGTGCCTCAAGTATGGGGGGGAACACTGAAGCTTTCTTT; cdr3_aa: CASSMGGNTEAFF
cdr3_length: 16; v_call: TRBV9; j_call: TRBJ1-4; d_call: -; clone_size: -; cdr3_nt: TGTGCCAGCAGCATTCCCCGGGGCGACGGTAATGAAAAACTGTTTTTT; cdr3_aa: CASSIPRGDGNEKLFF
cdr3_length: 14; v_call: TRBV5-1; j_call: TRBJ2-7; d_call: -; clone_size: few; cdr3_nt: TGCGCCAGCAGTGTACCCGCCCCCTCCTACGAGCAGTACTTC; cdr3_aa: CASSVPAPSYEQYF
cdr3_length: 15; v_call: TRBV11-2; j_call: TRBJ2-7; d_call: TRBD1; clone_size: -; cdr3_nt: TGTGCCAGCAGCTGGAGGACAGGAAGCTCCTACGAGCAGTACTTC; cdr3_aa: CASSWRTGSSYEQYF
cdr3_length: 14; v_call: TRBV6-5; j_call: TRBJ1-2; d_call: -; clone_size: -; cdr3_nt: TGTGCCAGCAGGTACACGGTACCTAACTATGGCTACACCTTC; cdr3_aa: CASRYTVPNYGYTF
cdr3_length: 13; v_call: TRBV19; j_call: TRBJ1-2; d_call: TRBD1; clone_size: once; cdr3_nt: TGTGCCAGTAGGGGGACAGGAGTCGATGGCTACACCTTC; cdr3_aa: CASRGTGVDGYTF
cdr3_length: 17; v_call: TRBV11-3; j_call: TRBJ2-3; d_call: TRBD2; clone_size: few; cdr3_nt: TGTGCCAGCAGCTTACCTTTGGCGGGAGAGTATTCAGATACGCAGTATTTT; cdr3_aa: CASSLPLAGEYSDTQYF
cdr3_length: 17; v_call: TRBV7-9; j_call: TRBJ1-6; d_call: -; clone_size: -; cdr3_nt: TGTGCCAGCAGCTTTGGATCAGGGAGCTCCTATAATTCACCCCTCCACTTT; cdr3_aa: CASSFGSGSSYNSPLHF
cdr3_length: 18; v_call: TRBV6-1; j_call: TRBJ2-7; d_call: -; clone_size: -; cdr3_nt: -; cdr3_aa: CASSEPFGPGQASYEQYF
cdr3_length: 14; v_call: TRBV29-1; j_call: TRBJ1-5; d_call: TRBD1; clone_size: -; cdr3_nt: TGCAGCGTTGCGGACAGGGGAAACACTCAGCCCCAGCATTTT; cdr3_aa: CSVADRGNTQPQHF
cdr3_length: 13; v_call: TRBV7-2; j_call: TRBJ1-2; d_call: -; clone_size: -; cdr3_nt: TGTGCCAGCAGCTATCCGGACAGCGGTGGCTACACCTTC; cdr3_aa: CASSYPDSGGYTF
cdr3_length: 14; v_call: TRBV7-6; j_call: TRBJ1-6; d_call: -; clone_size: -; cdr3_nt: TGTGCCAGCAGCTTCACCCAGGATAATTCACCCCTCCACTTT; cdr3_aa: CASSFTQDNSPLHF
cdr3_length: 14; v_call: TRBV5-4; j_call: TRBJ1-2; d_call: TRBD1; clone_size: -; cdr3_nt: TGTGCCAGCAGCGGTGGACAGGGAAGGTATGGCTACACCTTC; cdr3_aa: CASSGGQGRYGYTF
cdr3_length: 14; v_call: TRBV30; j_call: TRBJ2-5; d_call: -; clone_size: -; cdr3_nt: TGTGCCTGGAGTGTGGCCTCTGAGCCGGAGACCCAGTACTTC; cdr3_aa: CAWSVASEPETQYF
cdr3_length: 13; v_call: TRBV6-1; j_call: TRBJ2-5; d_call: -; clone_size: -; cdr3_nt: TGTGCCAGCAGTGAAGGAAGTATCGAGACCCAGTACTTC; cdr3_aa: CASSEGSIETQYF
cdr3_length: 14; v_call: TRBV7-2; j_call: TRBJ1-5; d_call: -; clone_size: -; cdr3_nt: TGTGCCAGCAGCCCCGGGCGGGGGCGACAGCCCCAGCATTTT; cdr3_aa: CASSPGRGRQPQHF
cdr3_length: 14; v_call: TRBV7-2; j_call: TRBJ1-1; d_call: -; clone_size: -; cdr3_nt: TGTGCCAGCAGCCCCAGGTTCTGGGACACTGAAGCTTTCTTT; cdr3_aa: CASSPRFWDTEAFF